This entry is about one TCR beta chain. The sample comes from a study of cytomegalovirus exposure and HLA in healthy donors. The PCR ran on 60 Vbeta and 13 Jbeta primers. Generated by immunoSEQ multiplex PCR, the TCRdb table keeps only in-frame clones and is missing some. The profile shows 140,000 to 150,000 clones, roughly 86% of them singletons. Germline V gives CDR1 MGHRA, CDR2 YSYEKL. The CDR3 totals 19 residues. J lost 8 bases, V lost 0 bases, and 14 bases had no gene match. The sequencing sample was made of PBMCs. The TCR sequence derives from a woman in her thirties or forties in good health and CMV-seronegative. The chain couples TRBV4-1 to TRBJ2-1; TRBD2 matches 12 bases. The CDR3 loop reads CASSQDRVPLAGGGYEQFF. CDR3 DNA sequence: TGCGCCAGCAGCCAAGATAGGGTCCCACTAGCGGGAGGTGGTTATGAGCAGTTCTTC.